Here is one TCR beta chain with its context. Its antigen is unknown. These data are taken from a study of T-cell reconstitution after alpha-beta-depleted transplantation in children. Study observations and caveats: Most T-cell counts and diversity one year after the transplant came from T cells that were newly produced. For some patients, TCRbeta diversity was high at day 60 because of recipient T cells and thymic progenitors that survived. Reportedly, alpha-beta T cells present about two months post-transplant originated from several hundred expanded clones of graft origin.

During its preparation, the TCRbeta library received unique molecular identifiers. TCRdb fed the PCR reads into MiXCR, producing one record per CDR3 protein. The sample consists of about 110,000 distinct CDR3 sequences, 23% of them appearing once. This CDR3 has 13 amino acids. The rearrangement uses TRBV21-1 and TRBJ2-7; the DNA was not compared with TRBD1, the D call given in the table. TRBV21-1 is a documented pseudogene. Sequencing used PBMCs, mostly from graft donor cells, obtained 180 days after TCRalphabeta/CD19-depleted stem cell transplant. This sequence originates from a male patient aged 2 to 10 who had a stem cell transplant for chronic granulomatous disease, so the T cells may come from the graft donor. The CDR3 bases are TGTGCCAGCAGCAAGGACATCCCCTACGAGCAGTACTTC. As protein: CASSKDIPYEQYF.